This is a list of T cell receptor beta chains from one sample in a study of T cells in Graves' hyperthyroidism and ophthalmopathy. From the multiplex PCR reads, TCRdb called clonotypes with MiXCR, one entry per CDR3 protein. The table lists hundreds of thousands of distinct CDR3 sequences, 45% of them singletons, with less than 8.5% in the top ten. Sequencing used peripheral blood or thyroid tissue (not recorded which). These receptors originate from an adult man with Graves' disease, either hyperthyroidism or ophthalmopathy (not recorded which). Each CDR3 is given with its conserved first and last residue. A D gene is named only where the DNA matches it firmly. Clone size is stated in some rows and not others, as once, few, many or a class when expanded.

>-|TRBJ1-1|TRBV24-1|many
CATSDLADRQAFF
TGTGCCACCAGTGATTTGGCCGACAGACAAGCTTTCTTT
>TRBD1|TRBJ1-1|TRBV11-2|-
CASSPRTGFSTEAFF
TGTGCCAGCAGCCCCCGGACAGGCTTTTCTACTGAAGCTTTCTTT
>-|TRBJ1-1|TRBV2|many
CASSGRATTEAFF
TGTGCCAGCAGTGGCAGGGCGACCACTGAAGCTTTCTTT
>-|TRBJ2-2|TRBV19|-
CASSSGAGGTGELFF
TGTGCCAGTAGTTCGGGGGCAGGAGGCACCGGGGAGCTGTTTTTT
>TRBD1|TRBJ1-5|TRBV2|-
CASSGTGPREPRHF
TGTGCCAGCAGTGGGACAGGCCCCAGGGAGCCCCGGCATTTT
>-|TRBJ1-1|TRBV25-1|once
CASSARWTVNTEAFF
TGTGCCAGCAGTGCTAGATGGACCGTGAACACTGAAGCTTTCTTT
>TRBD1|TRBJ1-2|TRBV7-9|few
CASSLQGALLGYTF
TGTGCCAGCAGCTTACAGGGGGCTTTGCTGGGCTACACCTTC
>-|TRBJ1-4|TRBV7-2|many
CASSLVAGIEKLFF
TGTGCCAGCAGCTTAGTAGCGGGAATAGAAAAACTGTTTTTT
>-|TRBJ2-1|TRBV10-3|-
CAISADSSSYNEQFF
TGTGCCATCAGTGCAGACTCGAGCTCCTACAATGAGCAGTTCTTC
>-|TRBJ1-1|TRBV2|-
CASSQVAGTEAFF
TGTGCCAGCAGCCAAGTGGCGGGCACTGAAGCTTTCTTT
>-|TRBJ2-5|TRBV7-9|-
CAPPGYQETQYF
TGTGCCCCGCCCGGCTACCAAGAGACCCAGTACTTC
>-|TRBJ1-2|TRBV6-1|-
CASSERRGMDGYTF
TGTGCCAGCAGTGAACGTCGGGGGATGGATGGCTACACCTTC
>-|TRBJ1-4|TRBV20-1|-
CSATPDRPTNEKLFF
TGCAGTGCTACCCCGGACAGACCAACTAATGAAAAACTGTTTTTT
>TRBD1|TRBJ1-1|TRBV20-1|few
CSAYLDRGAEAFF
TGCAGCGCTTACCTGGACAGGGGCGCTGAAGCTTTCTTT
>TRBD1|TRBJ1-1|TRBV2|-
CASSEAGGQSYTEAFF
TGTGCCAGCAGTGAAGCGGGGGGACAGTCTTACACTGAAGCTTTCTTT
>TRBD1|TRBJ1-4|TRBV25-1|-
CASSDSTGTGDEKLFF
TGTGCCAGCAGTGACTCTACCGGGACAGGGGATGAAAAACTGTTTTTT